This T cell receptor beta chain was recovered during a study of CD8+ T cells in alopecia areata. Across the whole study: Twice a day, 5 to 10 mg of oral tofacitinib was administered to treated patients.

Following RNA extraction, reverse transcription yielded cDNA that acted as the sequencing template. This table comes from immunoSEQ multiplex PCR, and its TCRdb copy is limited to in-frame clones, with some not included. The table has roughly 250,000 clones, 67% seen once; the top ten hold approximately 1.2%. This clone has only one observation. As yet, its antigen is unknown. Specimens obtained from alopecia areata patients comprised lesional scalp punch biopsies and peripheral blood. Sorting of PBMCs yielded the CD4+ and CD8+ T cells. The study, taken as a whole, reports: Especially in alopecia totalis/universalis, lesional scalp showed greater clonality than normal scalp did.

This CDR3 has 16 residues. Germline CDR1 LGHNA, CDR2 YSLEER. The V segment lost 1 base and the J segment 4 bases; nucleotides outside the gene matches: 9. This chain joins TRBV4-3 and TRBJ1-2; TRBD1 matches at 7 bases. This receptor was obtained from a human donor with alopecia areata. This specimen consisted of CD4+ T cells sorted from blood, obtained at week 0. DNA of the CDR3: TGCGCCAGCAGCCAAGGGACACAGGGGACACGCTATGGCTACACCTTC. Translating it yields CASSQGTQGTRYGYTF.